Below are 17 T cell receptor beta chains sequenced from a single sample in a study of control samples from healthy donors and cancer patients. Repertoires were generated with immunoSEQ multiplex PCR, while TCRdb's copy carries only in-frame clones and drops some. The sample lists about 120,000 clones; 88% were seen once. The sample was blood. The receptors here all came from a woman in her sixties or seventies in good health.

This chain links TRBV5-1 with TRBJ2-5; D is unresolved. The CDR3 is 13 residues long. Germline V lookup: CDR1 SGHRS, CDR2 YFSETQ. Trimming pared 2 bases from V and 2 bases from J, leaving 7 bases between. CDR3 coding DNA: TGCGCCAGCAGCTTCCCGGGTCAAGAGACCCAGTACTTC. It codes for CASSFPGQETQYF.

The V and J genes are TRBV9 and TRBJ1-6; TRBD1 is a possible D gene (6 bases). V dropped 1 base and J dropped 8 bases, with 10 bases sitting between them. CDR3 size: 14 residues. Germline CDR1 is SGDLS and CDR2 is YYNGEE. The CDR3 sequence is CASSVSDSYSPLHF. In DNA form, the CDR3 reads TGTGCCAGCAGCGTATCGGACAGTTATTCACCCCTCCACTTT.

CDR3 sequence reads: CSVDGDRVDEQYF. CDR3 sequence (DNA): TGCAGCGTTGATGGGGACAGGGTCGACGAGCAGTACTTC. The chain couples TRBV29-1 to TRBJ2-7; TRBD1 agrees at 9 bases. V lost 3 bases and J lost 5; bases outside the gene matches: 5. CDR3 length equals 13 residues. The germline V gene has CDR1 SQVTM and CDR2 ANQGSEA.

The chain recombines TRBV7-9 with TRBJ1-4; no definite D call. The CDR3 has 16 amino acids. The germline gives CDR1 SEHNR, CDR2 FQNEAQ (reference sequence). V lost 1 base and J lost 4, with 13 bases in between. CDR3 residues: CASSLGHSGGNEKLFF. In DNA, the CDR3 is TGTGCCAGCAGCTTAGGTCACAGCGGTGGTAATGAAAAACTGTTTTTT.

The gene calls are TRBV3-1 (or the pseudogene TRBV3-2) and TRBJ1-1; D ambiguous. The CDR3 totals 14 residues. The V and J ends lost 1 base and 2 bases respectively, with 8 bases between them. In germline, CDR1 is LGHDT, CDR2 YNNKEL (reference sequence). CDR3 nucleotide sequence: TGTGCCAGCAGCCAAGCTTGGGATAACACTGAAGCTTTCTTT. It translates to CASSQAWDNTEAFF.

The chain combines TRBV9 with TRBJ1-6, with a tentative D call TRBD1 (6 bases). CDR1 SGDLS and CDR2 YYNGEE come from the germline V gene. V was trimmed by 4 bases and J by 0 bases, leaving 14 bases between them. The CDR3 has 17 amino acids. The CDR3 DNA sequence: TGTGCCAGCAGCCCCATGGGGGCTGGCTCCTATAATTCACCCCTCCACTTT. It codes for CASSPMGAGSYNSPLHF.

This clone was counted a single time. The V and J genes are TRBV11-2 and TRBJ2-7, with D unclear. V was pared by 5 bases and J by 5 bases, with 19 bases between. Germline V gene data show CDR1 as SGHAT and CDR2 as FQNNGV. The CDR3 has 15 residues. The CDR3 sequence: CASSPPGVPGNEQYF. The CDR3 DNA follows: TGTGCCAGCAGCCCCCCGGGCGTGCCGGGCAACGAGCAGTACTTC.

The rearrangement joins TRBV7-9 to TRBJ1-4, with 7 bases that match TRBD1. Germline CDR1 SEHNR, CDR2 FQNEAQ (reference sequence). The V and J ends lost 3 bases and 7 bases, in that order; junction bases with no gene match: 5. This CDR3 spans 14 amino acids. In DNA form, the CDR3 reads TGTGCCAGCAGCTTCGGAGGGGGCTTTGAAAAACTGTTTTTT. This translates into CASSFGGGFEKLFF.

The J gene is TRBJ2-7, the V gene TRBV5-5; D is uncertain. This CDR3 comprises 14 residues. V lost 5 bases to trimming and J lost 3 bases, with 15 bases between them. Looked up from germline, CDR1 is SGHKS and CDR2 is YYEKEE (reference sequence). Written as DNA, the CDR3 is TGTGCCAGCAGGCCCTACAATACCGACTACGAGCAGTACTTC. This codes for CASRPYNTDYEQYF.

The sample holds one count of this clone. The chain employs TRBV5-4 and TRBJ1-5; 7 bases fit TRBD1. The CDR3 spans 15 residues. CDR1 SGHNT and CDR2 YYREEE come from the germline V gene (reference sequence). V dropped 0 bases and J dropped 3; count of bases not matched to a gene: 3. The CDR3 DNA reads TGTGCCAGCAGCTTGGGGGGACAGCTCAATCAGCCCCAGCATTTT. Translating gives CASSLGGQLNQPQHF. The entire variable domain, with the rest obtained from reference TRBV5-4 and TRBJ1-5, is as follows: ETGVTQSPTHLIKTRGQQVTLRCSSQSGHNTVSWYQQALGQGPQFIFQYYREEENGRGNFPPRFSGLQFPNYSSELNVNALELDDSALYLCASSLGGQLNQPQHFGDGTRLSIL.

The chain couples TRBV9 to TRBJ2-3; 9 positions match TRBD2. The CDR3 has 16 residues. CDR1 and CDR2 (germline): SGDLS, YYNGEE. The J segment lost 1 base and the V segment lost 0 bases, leaving 3 bases of the junction unmatched. The CDR3 DNA reads TGTGCCAGCAGCGTAGGAGCGGGGGGACGCACAGATACGCAGTATTTT. Translated: CASSVGAGGRTDTQYF.

This chain links TRBV5-5 with TRBJ2-1; 10 nucleotides line up with TRBD1. This CDR3 contains 14 residues. From germline, CDR1 is SGHKS and CDR2 YYEKEE (reference sequence). J gave up 10 bases and V 9 bases, and 13 bases lay outside the gene matches. The CDR3 nucleotides are TGTGCCACCGGGCCGGGGACAGGGGATCGGGAGCAGTTCTTC. Encoded protein: CATGPGTGDREQFF.

Details on this clone: The sample contains more than one DNA sequence encoding this CDR3. CDR3 in DNA: TGTGCCAGCAGCGTAGCTACAGGGCCTCACGAGACCCAGTACTTC. This gives the protein CASSVATGPHETQYF. The chain couples TRBV9 to TRBJ2-5, with a weak D call TRBD1 (6 bases). V was cut by 0 bases and J by 5 bases, with 14 bases left in between. The CDR3 is 15 amino acids. CDR1 is SGDLS, CDR2 YYNGEE, per germline.

V usage is TRBV18 and J usage is TRBJ1-4; TRBD1 might be the D (6 bases). V was pared by 3 bases and J by 5 bases, with 10 bases between. Germline V CDR1 and CDR2: KGHSH, LQKENI. CDR3 length: 14 residues. CDR3 nucleotides: TGTGCCAGCTCACCGAGGACAGTCAATGAAAAACTGTTTTTT. Translating gives CASSPRTVNEKLFF.

The chain combines TRBV7-2 with TRBJ2-1; D remains unclear. CDR3 length: 13 residues. V was shortened by 5 bases and J by 7 bases, with 12 bases between the two germline ends. Per germline, CDR1 SGHTA and CDR2 FQGNSA. The CDR3 protein is CASSPTPRNEQFF. The CDR3 DNA follows: TGTGCCAGCAGCCCAACGCCCCGGAATGAGCAGTTCTTC.

This clone was observed once. Here the CDR3 reads CAISERQFQDTQYF. The CDR3 coding sequence is TGTGCCATCAGTGAGAGACAGTTCCAAGATACGCAGTATTTT. The chain recombines TRBV10-3 with TRBJ2-3; D is perhaps TRBD1 (5 bases). From germline, CDR1 is ENHRY and CDR2 SYGVKD. Between the trimmed V and J ends, which lost 2 bases and 5 bases, there was a span of 11 bases. This CDR3 is built from 14 residues.

The gene calls are TRBV5-1 and TRBJ1-2; D is ambiguous. The V end lost 4 bases, the J end lost 3 bases, and 13 bases lay between the germline ends. This CDR3 region has 14 residues. Germline CDR1 SGHRS, CDR2 YFSETQ. The DNA of the CDR3 is TGCGCCAGCAGCCCTACGGGCCCCGACTATGGCTACACCTTC. It translates to CASSPTGPDYGYTF. The full variable domain, its missing parts supplied by reference TRBV5-1 and TRBJ1-2, is KAGVTQTPRYLIKTRGQQVTLSCSPISGHRSVSWYQQTPGQGLQFLFEYFSETQRNKGNFPGRFSGRQFSNSRSEMNVSTLELGDSALYLCASSPTGPDYGYTFGSGTRLTVV.